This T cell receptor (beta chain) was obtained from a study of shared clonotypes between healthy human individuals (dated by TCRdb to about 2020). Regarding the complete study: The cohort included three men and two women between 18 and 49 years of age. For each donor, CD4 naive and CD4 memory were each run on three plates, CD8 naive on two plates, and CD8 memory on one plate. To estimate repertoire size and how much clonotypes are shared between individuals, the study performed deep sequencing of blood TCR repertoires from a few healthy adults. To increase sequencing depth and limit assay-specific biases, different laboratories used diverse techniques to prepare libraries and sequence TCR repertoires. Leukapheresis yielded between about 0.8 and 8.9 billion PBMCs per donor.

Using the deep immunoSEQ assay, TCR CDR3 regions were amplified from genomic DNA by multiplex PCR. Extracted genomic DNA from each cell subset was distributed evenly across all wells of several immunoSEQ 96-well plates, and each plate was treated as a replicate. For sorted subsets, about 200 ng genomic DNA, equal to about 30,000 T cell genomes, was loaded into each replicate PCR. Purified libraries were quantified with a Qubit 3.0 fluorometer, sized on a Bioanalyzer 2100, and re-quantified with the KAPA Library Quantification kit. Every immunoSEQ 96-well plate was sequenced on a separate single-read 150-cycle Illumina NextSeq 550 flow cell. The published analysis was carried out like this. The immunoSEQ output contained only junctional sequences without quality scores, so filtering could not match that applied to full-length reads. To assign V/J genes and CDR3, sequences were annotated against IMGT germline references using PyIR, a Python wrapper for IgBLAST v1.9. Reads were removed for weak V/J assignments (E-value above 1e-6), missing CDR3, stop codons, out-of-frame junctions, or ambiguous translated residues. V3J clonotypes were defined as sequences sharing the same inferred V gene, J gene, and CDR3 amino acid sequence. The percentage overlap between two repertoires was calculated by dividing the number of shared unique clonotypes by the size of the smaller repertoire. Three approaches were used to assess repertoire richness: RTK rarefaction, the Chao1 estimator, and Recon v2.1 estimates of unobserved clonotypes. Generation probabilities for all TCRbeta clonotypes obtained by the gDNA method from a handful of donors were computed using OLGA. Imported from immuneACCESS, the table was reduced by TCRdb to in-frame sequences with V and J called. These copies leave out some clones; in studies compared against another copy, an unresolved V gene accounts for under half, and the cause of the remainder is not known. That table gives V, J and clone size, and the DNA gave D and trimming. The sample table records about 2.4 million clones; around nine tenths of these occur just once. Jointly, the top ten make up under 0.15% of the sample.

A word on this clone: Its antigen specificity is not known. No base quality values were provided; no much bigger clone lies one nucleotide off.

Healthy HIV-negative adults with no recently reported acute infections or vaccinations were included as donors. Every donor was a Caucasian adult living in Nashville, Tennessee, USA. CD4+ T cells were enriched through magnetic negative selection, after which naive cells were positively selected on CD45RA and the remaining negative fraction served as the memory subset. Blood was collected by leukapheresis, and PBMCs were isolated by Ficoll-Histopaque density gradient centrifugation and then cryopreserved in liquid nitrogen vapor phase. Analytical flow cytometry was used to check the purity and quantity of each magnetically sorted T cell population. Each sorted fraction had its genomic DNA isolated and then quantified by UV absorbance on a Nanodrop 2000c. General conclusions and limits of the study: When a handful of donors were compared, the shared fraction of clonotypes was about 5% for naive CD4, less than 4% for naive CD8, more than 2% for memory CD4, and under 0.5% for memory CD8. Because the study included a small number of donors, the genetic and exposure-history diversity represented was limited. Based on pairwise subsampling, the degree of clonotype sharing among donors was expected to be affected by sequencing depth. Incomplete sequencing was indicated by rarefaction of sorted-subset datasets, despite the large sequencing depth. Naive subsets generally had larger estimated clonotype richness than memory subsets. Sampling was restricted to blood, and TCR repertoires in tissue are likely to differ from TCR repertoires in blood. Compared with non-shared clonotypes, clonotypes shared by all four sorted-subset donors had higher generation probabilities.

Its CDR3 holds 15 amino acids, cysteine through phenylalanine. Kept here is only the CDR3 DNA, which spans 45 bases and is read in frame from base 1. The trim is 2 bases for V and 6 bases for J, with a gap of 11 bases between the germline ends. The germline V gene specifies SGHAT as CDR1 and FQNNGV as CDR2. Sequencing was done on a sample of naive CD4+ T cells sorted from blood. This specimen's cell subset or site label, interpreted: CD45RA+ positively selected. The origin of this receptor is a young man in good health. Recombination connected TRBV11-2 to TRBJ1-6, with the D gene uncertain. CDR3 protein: CASSLSAEINSPLHF. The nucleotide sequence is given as TGTGCCAGCAGCTTATCGGCAGAAATTAATTCACCCCTCCACTTT.